A selection of T cell receptor beta chains follows, all from one sample in a study of T cell repertoires in cytomegalovirus infection. The antigens these receptors bind are not known. A single record per CDR3 protein comes from TCRdb applying MiXCR to the reads. The repertoire consists of fewer than 900,000 distinct CDR3 sequences, with approximately 32% occurring once and the leading ten covering under 15%. The sample was cultured CD8+ T cells from PBMCs, taken from culture after CMV antigen stimulation. The receptors come from a human donor in good health (CMV status not recorded). Some clones in this sample may be carry-over from other donors' samples. Both conserved end residues are part of each CDR3. D genes are given only for firm matches. Size is stated for part of the rows, as once, few or many counts, or as a class when the clone is expanded.

clone size: few; V gene: TRBV19; J gene: TRBJ1-1; D gene: .; CDR3 DNA: TGTGCCAGTACCCCCGGGTTTTTCACTGAAGCTTTCTTT; CDR3 protein: CASTPGFFTEAFF
clone size: few; V gene: TRBV7-9; J gene: TRBJ2-1; D gene: .; CDR3 DNA: TGTGCCAGCAGCTTACAGAACAATGAGCAGTTCTTC; CDR3 protein: CASSLQNNEQFF
clone size: many; V gene: TRBV7-2; J gene: TRBJ2-5; D gene: .; CDR3 DNA: TGTGCCAGCAGCTTACTGGCGTTACAAGAGACCCAGTACTTC; CDR3 protein: CASSLLALQETQYF
clone size: .; V gene: TRBV6-5; J gene: TRBJ1-1; D gene: .; CDR3 DNA: TGTGCCAGCAGTACACAGCGGGGCACTGAAGCTTTCTTT; CDR3 protein: CASSTQRGTEAFF
clone size: many; V gene: TRBV7-2; J gene: TRBJ2-7; D gene: TRBD1; CDR3 DNA: TGTGCCAGCAGCTTTGGGACAGGGGTCACCTACGAGCAGTACTTC; CDR3 protein: CASSFGTGVTYEQYF
clone size: few; V gene: TRBV12-3/TRBV12-4; J gene: TRBJ2-1; D gene: .; CDR3 DNA: TGTGCCAGCAGTTTAGGCGGGAACGGCGATGAGCAGTTCTTC; CDR3 protein: CASSLGGNGDEQFF
clone size: .; V gene: TRBV11-2; J gene: TRBJ2-3; D gene: .; CDR3 DNA: TGTGCCAGCAGCATTTCTCGACACGCGTCCACAGATACGCAGTATTTT; CDR3 protein: CASSISRHASTDTQYF
clone size: .; V gene: TRBV19; J gene: TRBJ2-1; D gene: TRBD2; CDR3 DNA: TGTGCCAGTCGACTAGCGGGGGCCGATGAGCAGTTCTTC; CDR3 protein: CASRLAGADEQFF
clone size: few; V gene: TRBV5-5; J gene: TRBJ1-2; D gene: .; CDR3 DNA: TGTGCCAGCAGCTTGGAAGTAGTCGGGTGGAATGGCTACACCTTC; CDR3 protein: CASSLEVVGWNGYTF
clone size: .; V gene: TRBV7-9; J gene: TRBJ1-1; D gene: .; CDR3 DNA: TGTGCCAGCAGCTTAGATAACCGGGAAGCTTTCTTT; CDR3 protein: CASSLDNREAFF